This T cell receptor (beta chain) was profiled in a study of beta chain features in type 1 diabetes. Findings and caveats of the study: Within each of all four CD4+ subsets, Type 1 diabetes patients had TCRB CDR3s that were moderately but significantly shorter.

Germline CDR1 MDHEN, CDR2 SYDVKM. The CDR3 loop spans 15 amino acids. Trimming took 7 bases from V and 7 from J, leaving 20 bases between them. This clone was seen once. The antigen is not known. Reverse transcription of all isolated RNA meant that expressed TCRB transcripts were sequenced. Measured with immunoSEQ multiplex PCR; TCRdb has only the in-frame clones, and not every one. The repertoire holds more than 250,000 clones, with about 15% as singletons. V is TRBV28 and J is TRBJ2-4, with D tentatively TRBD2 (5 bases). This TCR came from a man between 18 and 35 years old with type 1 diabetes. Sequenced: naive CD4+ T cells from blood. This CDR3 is CASIPRAPRENIQYF. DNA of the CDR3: TGTGCCAGCATTCCCCGGGCCCCGAGGGAGAACATTCAGTACTTC.